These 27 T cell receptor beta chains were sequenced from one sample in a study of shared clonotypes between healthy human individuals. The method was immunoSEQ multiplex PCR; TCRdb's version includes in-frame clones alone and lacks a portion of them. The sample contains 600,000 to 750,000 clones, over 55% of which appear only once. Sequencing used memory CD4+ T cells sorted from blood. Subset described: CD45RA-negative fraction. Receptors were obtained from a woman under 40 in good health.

The CDR3: CASSRRNQPQHF. In DNA, the CDR3 is TGTGCCAGCAGTCGTAGGAATCAGCCCCAGCATTTT. V and J are TRBV28 and TRBJ1-5; no reliable D call. With 5 bases removed from V and 4 bases from J, the gap between germline ends came to 6 bases. There are 12 residues in the CDR3. Germline values: CDR1 MDHEN, CDR2 SYDVKM.

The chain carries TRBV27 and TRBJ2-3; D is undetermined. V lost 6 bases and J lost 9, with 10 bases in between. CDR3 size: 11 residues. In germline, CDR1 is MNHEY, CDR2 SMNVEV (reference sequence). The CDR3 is CASRGYETQYF. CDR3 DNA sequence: TGTGCCAGCAGGGGGTATGAGACGCAGTATTTT.

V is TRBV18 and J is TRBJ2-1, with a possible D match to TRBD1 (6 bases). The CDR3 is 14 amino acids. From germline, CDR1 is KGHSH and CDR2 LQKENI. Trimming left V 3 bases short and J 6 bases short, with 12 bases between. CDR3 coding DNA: TGTGCCAGCTCACCCGGACAGCGCCTCAATGAGCAGTTCTTC. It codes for CASSPGQRLNEQFF. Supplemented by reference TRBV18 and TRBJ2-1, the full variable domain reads NAGVMQNPRHLVRRRGQEARLRCSPMKGHSHVYWYRQLPEEGLKFMVYLQKENIIDESGMPKERFSAEFPKEGPSILRIQQVVRGDSAAYFCASSPGQRLNEQFFGPGTRLTVL.

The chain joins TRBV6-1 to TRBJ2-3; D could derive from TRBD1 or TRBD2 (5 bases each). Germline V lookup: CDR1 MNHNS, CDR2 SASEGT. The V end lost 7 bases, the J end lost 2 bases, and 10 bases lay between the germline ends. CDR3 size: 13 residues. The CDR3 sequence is CASIEGNTDTQYF. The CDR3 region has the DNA TGTGCCAGCATTGAGGGGAACACAGATACGCAGTATTTT.

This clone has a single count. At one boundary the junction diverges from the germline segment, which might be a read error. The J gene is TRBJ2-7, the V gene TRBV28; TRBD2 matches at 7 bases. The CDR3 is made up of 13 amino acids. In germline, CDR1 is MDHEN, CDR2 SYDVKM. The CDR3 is CASTGTILSRADF. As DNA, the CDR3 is TGTGCCAGCACTGGGACTATTCTTTCCCGGGCAGACTTC.

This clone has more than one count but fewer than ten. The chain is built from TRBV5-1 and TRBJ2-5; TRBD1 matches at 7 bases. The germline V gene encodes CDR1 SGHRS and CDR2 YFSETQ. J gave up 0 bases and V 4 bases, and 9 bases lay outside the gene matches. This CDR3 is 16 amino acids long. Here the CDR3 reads CASSRGGQYNQETQYF. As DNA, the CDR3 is TGCGCCAGCAGCCGTGGGGGACAGTACAACCAAGAGACCCAGTACTTC.

CDR3 coding DNA: TGTGCCAGCAACTTCGGGGGGCGGAGATATGGCTACACCTTC. Its translation is CASNFGGRRYGYTF. This chain joins TRBV28 and TRBJ1-2; tentatively, D is TRBD1 (6 bases). There are 14 residues in the CDR3. Trimming left V 7 bases short and J 5 bases short, with 17 bases between. Germline V gene data show CDR1 as MDHEN and CDR2 as SYDVKM.

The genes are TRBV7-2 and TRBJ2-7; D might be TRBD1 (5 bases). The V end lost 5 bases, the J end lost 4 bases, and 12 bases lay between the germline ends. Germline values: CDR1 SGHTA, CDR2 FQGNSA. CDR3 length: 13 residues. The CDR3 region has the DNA TGTGCCAGCAGCCCAAGGCAGGGATACGAGCAGTACTTC. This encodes CASSPRQGYEQYF.

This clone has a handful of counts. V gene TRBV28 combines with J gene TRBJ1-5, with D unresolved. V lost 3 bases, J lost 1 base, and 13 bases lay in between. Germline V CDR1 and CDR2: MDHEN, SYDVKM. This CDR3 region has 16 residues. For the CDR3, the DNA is TGTGCCAGCAGTTTGGAGGGAAAGGGAAGCAATCAGCCCCAGCATTTT. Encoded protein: CASSLEGKGSNQPQHF.

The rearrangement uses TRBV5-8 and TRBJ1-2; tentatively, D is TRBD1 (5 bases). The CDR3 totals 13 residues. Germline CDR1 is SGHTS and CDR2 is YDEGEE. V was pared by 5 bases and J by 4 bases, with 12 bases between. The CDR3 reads CASRTNGGYGYTF. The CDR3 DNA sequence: TGTGCCAGCAGGACAAACGGGGGCTATGGCTACACCTTC.

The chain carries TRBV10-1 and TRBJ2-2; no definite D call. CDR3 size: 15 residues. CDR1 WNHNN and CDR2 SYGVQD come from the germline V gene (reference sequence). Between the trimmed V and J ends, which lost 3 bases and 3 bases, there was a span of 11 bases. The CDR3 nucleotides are TGCGCCAGCAGTGAAGGGAACCCGGACACCGGGGAGCTGTTTTTT. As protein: CASSEGNPDTGELFF.

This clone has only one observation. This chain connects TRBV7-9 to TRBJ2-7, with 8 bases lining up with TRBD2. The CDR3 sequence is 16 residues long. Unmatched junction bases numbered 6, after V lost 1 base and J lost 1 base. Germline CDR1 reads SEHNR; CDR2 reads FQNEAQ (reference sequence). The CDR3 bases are TGTGCCAGCAGCTTAGGCGGGGGGACTAAATCCTACGAGCAGTACTTC. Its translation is CASSLGGGTKSYEQYF. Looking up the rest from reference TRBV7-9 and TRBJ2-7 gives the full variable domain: DTGVSQNPRHKITKRGQNVTFRCDPISEHNRLYWYRQTLGQGPEFLTYFQNEAQLEKSRLLSDRFSAERPKGSFSTLEIQRTEQGDSAMYLCASSLGGGTKSYEQYFGPGTRLTVT.

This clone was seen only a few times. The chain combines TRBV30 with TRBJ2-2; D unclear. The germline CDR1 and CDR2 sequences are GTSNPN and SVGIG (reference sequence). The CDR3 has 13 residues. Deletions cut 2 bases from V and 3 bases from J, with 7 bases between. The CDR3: CAWSLEDTGELFF. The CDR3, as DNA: TGTGCCTGGAGTCTAGAGGACACCGGGGAGCTGTTTTTT.

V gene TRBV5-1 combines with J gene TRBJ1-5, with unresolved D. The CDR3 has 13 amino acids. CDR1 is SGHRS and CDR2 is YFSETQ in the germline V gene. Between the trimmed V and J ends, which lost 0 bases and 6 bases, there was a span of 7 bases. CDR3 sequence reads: CASSLGPGQPQHF. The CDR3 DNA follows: TGCGCCAGCAGCTTGGGTCCGGGTCAGCCCCAGCATTTT.

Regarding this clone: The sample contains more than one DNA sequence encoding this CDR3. Here the CDR3 DNA reads TGTGCCAGCAGCTTAGGTCGAGAAGAGACCCAGTACTTC. Residues: CASSLGREETQYF. This chain joins TRBV11-2 and TRBJ2-5, with D unclear. CDR1 and CDR2 (germline): SGHAT, FQNNGV. V lost 1 base and J 3 bases, leaving 6 bases between the germline ends. This CDR3 spans 13 amino acids.

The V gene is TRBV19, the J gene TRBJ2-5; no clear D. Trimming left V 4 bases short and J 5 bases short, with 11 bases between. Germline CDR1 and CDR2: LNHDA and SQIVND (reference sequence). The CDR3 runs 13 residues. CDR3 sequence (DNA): TGTGCCAGTAGTACTAGTCAGATCGAGACCCAGTACTTC. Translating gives CASSTSQIETQYF.

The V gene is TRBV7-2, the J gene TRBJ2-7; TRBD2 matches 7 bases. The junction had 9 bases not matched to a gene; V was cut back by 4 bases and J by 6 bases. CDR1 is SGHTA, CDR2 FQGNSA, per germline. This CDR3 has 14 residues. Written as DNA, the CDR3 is TGTGCCAGCAGCTCCACTGGGGGGAGGGTCGAGCAGTACTTC. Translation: CASSSTGGRVEQYF.

The CDR3 DNA reads TGTGCCAGCAGTCCCGAGGGACAGGCAAATGAAAAACTGTTTTTT. Residues: CASSPEGQANEKLFF. J is TRBJ1-4 and V is TRBV27; 8 bases are shared with TRBD1. The V gene's germline CDR1 is MNHEY and CDR2 SMNVEV (reference sequence). CDR3 length equals 15 residues. V shed 5 bases, J shed 5 bases, and the junction held 7 bases outside the gene matches.

The CDR3 nucleotides are TGTGCCAGTAGCCTTGGGCGGGAGGGCCCGGGGGATACGCAGTATTTT. The encoded protein is CASSLGREGPGDTQYF. J is TRBJ2-3 and V is TRBV19, with 9 bases lining up with TRBD2. The CDR3 is 16 residues long. The germline V gene has CDR1 LNHDA and CDR2 SQIVND (reference sequence). V lost 6 bases to trimming and J lost 6 bases; unmatched junction nucleotides: 13.

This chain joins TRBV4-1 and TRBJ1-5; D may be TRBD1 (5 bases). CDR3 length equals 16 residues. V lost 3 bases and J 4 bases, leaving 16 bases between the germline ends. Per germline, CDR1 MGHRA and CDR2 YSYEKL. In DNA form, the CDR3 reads TGCGCCAGCAGCCAGAACACAGCCGAGGGGAATCAGCCCCAGCATTTT. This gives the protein CASSQNTAEGNQPQHF.

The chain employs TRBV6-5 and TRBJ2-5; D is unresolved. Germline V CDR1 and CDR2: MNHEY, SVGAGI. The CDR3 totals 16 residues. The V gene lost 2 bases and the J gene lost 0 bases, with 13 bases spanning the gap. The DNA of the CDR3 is TGTGCCAGCAGTTACGTCGGACCGACGTACCAAGAGACCCAGTACTTC. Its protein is CASSYVGPTYQETQYF.

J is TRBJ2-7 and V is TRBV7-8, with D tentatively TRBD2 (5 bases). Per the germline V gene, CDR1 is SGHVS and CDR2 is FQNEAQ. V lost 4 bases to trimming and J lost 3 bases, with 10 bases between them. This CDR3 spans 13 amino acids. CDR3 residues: CASSSGVLYEQYF. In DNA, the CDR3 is TGTGCCAGCAGCTCCGGGGTCCTCTACGAGCAGTACTTC.

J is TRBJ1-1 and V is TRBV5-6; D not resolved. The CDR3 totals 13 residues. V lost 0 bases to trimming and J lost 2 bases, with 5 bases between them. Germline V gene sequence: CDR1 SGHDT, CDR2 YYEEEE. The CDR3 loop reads CASSLDTNTEAFF. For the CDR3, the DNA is TGTGCCAGCAGCTTGGACACAAACACTGAAGCTTTCTTT.

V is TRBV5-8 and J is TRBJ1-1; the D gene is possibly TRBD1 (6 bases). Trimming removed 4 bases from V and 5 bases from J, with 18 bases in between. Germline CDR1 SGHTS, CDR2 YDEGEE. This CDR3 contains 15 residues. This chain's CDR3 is CASSISRGIITEAFF. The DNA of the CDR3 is TGTGCCAGCAGCATTTCCAGGGGAATAATTACTGAAGCTTTCTTT. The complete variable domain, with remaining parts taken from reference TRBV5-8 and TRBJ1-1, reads EAGVTQSPTHLIKTRGQQATLRCSPISGHTSVYWYQQALGLGLQFLLWYDEGEERNRGNFPPRFSGRQFPNYSSELNVNALELEDSALYLCASSISRGIITEAFFGQGTRLTVV.

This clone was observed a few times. The CDR3 bases are TGTGCCAGCAGACCCCAGGGGGCCCCCACTGAAGCTTTCTTT. Its protein product is CASRPQGAPTEAFF. The chain recombines TRBV5-4 with TRBJ1-1; TRBD1 aligns across 8 bases. Germline V lookup: CDR1 SGHNT, CDR2 YYREEE (reference sequence). The J segment lost 4 bases and the V segment lost 5 bases, leaving 7 bases of the junction unmatched. CDR3 size: 14 residues.

The CDR3 region has the DNA TGTGCCATCAGTAGGGACACCTACGAGCAGTACTTC. Its translation: CAISRDTYEQYF. The genes are TRBV10-3 and TRBJ2-7; TRBD1 might be the D (6 bases). V lost 5 bases, J lost 2 bases, and 7 bases lay in between. CDR1 is ENHRY, CDR2 SYGVKD, per germline. The CDR3 covers 12 residues.

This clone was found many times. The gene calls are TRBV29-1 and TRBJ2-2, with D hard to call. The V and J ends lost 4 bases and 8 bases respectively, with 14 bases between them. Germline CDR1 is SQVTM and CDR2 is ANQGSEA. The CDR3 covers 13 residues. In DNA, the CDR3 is TGCAGCGTTGGCTGGCGGTCCGGGGGGGAGCTGTTTTTT. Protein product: CSVGWRSGGELFF.